A single sample gave rise to the 28 T cell receptor beta chains below, sequenced in a study of blood T cell repertoires in COVID-19. Clones were sequenced by immunoSEQ multiplex PCR, and TCRdb holds only the in-frame ones, with some missing. This table has roughly 150,000 clones, about 83% appearing once. Sample: peripheral blood. Receptor source: a woman in her seventies with COVID-19, enrolled during active disease.

This clone was detected only a few times. J is TRBJ1-2 and V is TRBV6-4; 7 bases match TRBD1. V gave up 4 bases and J gave up 4 bases; unmatched junction bases: 9. The CDR3 consists of 15 residues. CDR1 MRHNA and CDR2 SNTAGT come from the germline V gene. DNA for the CDR3: TGTGCCAGCAGTGTCCGACAGGGACTTGGCTATGGCTACACCTTC. Protein: CASSVRQGLGYGYTF.

This chain links TRBV30 with TRBJ1-2; TRBD1 matches 9 bases. Germline V CDR1 and CDR2: GTSNPN, SVGIG (reference sequence). V lost 0 bases to trimming and J lost 7 bases; unmatched junction nucleotides: 9. CDR3 length equals 15 residues. The CDR3 reads CAWSVPDRGIFGYTF. The CDR3 coding sequence is TGTGCCTGGAGTGTACCGGACAGGGGAATTTTTGGCTACACCTTC.

The chain uses TRBV5-4 and TRBJ1-1; 8 positions agree with TRBD1. The J segment lost 1 base and the V segment lost 4 bases, leaving 12 bases of the junction unmatched. In germline, CDR1 is SGHNT, CDR2 YYREEE (reference sequence). The CDR3 has 17 amino acids. CDR3 region: CASSPPPTGARNTEAFF. The CDR3 nucleotides are TGTGCCAGCAGCCCCCCACCGACAGGGGCCAGGAACACTGAAGCTTTCTTT.

This chain uses TRBV5-1 with TRBJ2-7, with 9 bases lining up with TRBD2. The germline V gene has CDR1 SGHRS and CDR2 YFSETQ. The CDR3 is 13 residues long. V was pared by 1 base and J by 4 bases, with 0 bases of the junction left unmatched. CDR3 nucleotides: TGCGCCAGCAGCTTGACTAGCGGGTACGAGCAGTACTTC. It specifies CASSLTSGYEQYF.

The gene calls are TRBV2 and TRBJ2-1, with 7 bases identical to TRBD1. J lost 2 bases, V lost 6 bases, and 1 base had no gene match. Germline CDR1 is SNHLY and CDR2 is FYNNEI. The CDR3 is 13 residues long. As DNA, the CDR3 is TGTGCCAGCAGGACAGGGCCCTACAATGAGCAGTTCTTC. Protein: CASRTGPYNEQFF.

The count of this clone is one. The chain couples TRBV10-2 to TRBJ2-7; D possibly corresponds to TRBD1 (6 bases). Germline CDR1 is WSHSY and CDR2 is SAAADI. The CDR3 has 15 residues. The ends were cut back, 8 bases at V and 2 bases at J, with 19 bases in the middle. Here the CDR3 reads CASSARRGSPYEQYF. As DNA, the CDR3 is TGCGCCAGCTCGGCCCGCAGGGGTTCCCCCTACGAGCAGTACTTC.

DNA of the CDR3: TGTGCCTGGAGTGTAGGAGGGAACACTGAAGCTTTCTTT. Translation: CAWSVGGNTEAFF. This rearrangement joins TRBV30 to TRBJ1-1; no clear D gene. The germline V gene encodes CDR1 GTSNPN and CDR2 SVGIG (reference sequence). The ends were cut back, 0 bases at V and 1 base at J, with 6 bases in the middle. This CDR3 has 13 amino acids.

This clone is a singleton in its sample. The gene calls are TRBV7-2 and TRBJ1-1; weak D call: TRBD1 (6 bases). The CDR3 length is 15 residues. Germline-derived CDR1 and CDR2 are SGHTA and FQGNSA. Trimming took 1 base from V and 0 from J, leaving 9 bases between them. In DNA, the CDR3 is TGTGCCAGCAGCTTAGTCGAGGGGGTGAACACTGAAGCTTTCTTT. Protein sequence: CASSLVEGVNTEAFF. The full variable domain, with the rest looked up from reference TRBV7-2 and TRBJ1-1, is GAGVSQSPSNKVTEKGKDVELRCDPISGHTALYWYRQSLGQGLEFLIYFQGNSAPDKSGLPSDRFSAERTGGSVSTLTIQRTQQEDSAVYLCASSLVEGVNTEAFFGQGTRLTVV.

The chain is built from TRBV2 and TRBJ1-1; D not certain. V lost 5 bases and J lost 8, with 15 bases in between. The CDR3 covers 13 residues. CDR1 and CDR2 from the germline V gene are SNHLY and FYNNEI. CDR3 loop: CASSHDTRQEAFF. The CDR3 DNA reads as TGTGCCAGCAGTCATGACACCCGACAAGAAGCTTTCTTT.

The rearrangement joins TRBV7-2 to TRBJ2-1, with D uncertain. From germline, CDR1 is SGHTA and CDR2 FQGNSA. CDR3 length: 12 amino acids. With 4 bases removed from V and 9 bases from J, the gap between germline ends came to 10 bases. In DNA, the CDR3 is TGTGCCAGCAGCTCGTCAGAAAGTGAGCAGTTCTTC. It encodes CASSSSESEQFF.

The chain uses TRBV11-2 and TRBJ1-1, with a tentative D call TRBD1 (6 bases). CDR3 length equals 14 residues. Trimming took off 7 bases at V and 2 bases at J, with 14 bases between the two ends. Germline V lookup: CDR1 SGHAT, CDR2 FQNNGV. Here the CDR3 reads CASTLDRRNTEAFF. The CDR3 nucleotides are TGTGCCAGCACCCTAGACAGGCGTAACACTGAAGCTTTCTTT. The variable domain in full, completed from reference TRBV11-2 and TRBJ1-1, reads EAGVAQSPRYKIIEKRQSVAFWCNPISGHATLYWYQQILGQGPKLLIQFQNNGVVDDSQLPKDRFSAERLKGVDSTLKIQPAKLEDSAVYLCASTLDRRNTEAFFGQGTRLTVV.

This clone was found once. This sequence joins TRBV6-1 and TRBJ1-5, with 9 bases that match TRBD1. Losses at the gene ends were 0 bases for V and 6 bases for J; bases not matched to a gene: 3. This CDR3 contains 15 residues. Germline V gene lookup returns CDR1 MNHNS and CDR2 SASEGT. CDR3 in DNA: TGTGCCAGCAGTGAAGCCGGGACAGGGCTTCAGCCCCAGCATTTT. Its translation: CASSEAGTGLQPQHF.

V is TRBV19 and J is TRBJ1-2, with 7 bases that match TRBD1. After removal of 6 bases from V and 1 base from J, the junction contained 14 bases not matched to a gene. Germline V CDR1 and CDR2: LNHDA, SQIVND (reference sequence). The length of the CDR3 is 17 residues. The DNA for the CDR3 is TGTGCCAGTAGCACCCTTCAACGACAGGGAAATAACTATGGCTACACCTTC. Translation: CASSTLQRQGNNYGYTF.

V is TRBV6-5 and J is TRBJ1-1, with D possibly TRBD1 on 6 matching bases. CDR3 size: 15 residues. Trimming left V 5 bases short and J 0 bases short, with 13 bases between. The germline V gene encodes CDR1 MNHEY and CDR2 SVGAGI. CDR3 protein: CASSPRTDMNTEAFF. Here the CDR3 DNA reads TGTGCCAGCAGTCCCCGGACAGATATGAACACTGAAGCTTTCTTT.

The chain combines TRBV6-4 with TRBJ2-1; weak D call: TRBD1 (5 bases). V gave up 4 bases and J gave up 4 bases, with 14 bases separating them. Germline lookup yields CDR1 MRHNA and CDR2 SNTAGT. The CDR3 length is 15 residues. CDR3 DNA: TGTGCCAGCAGTGCTGACAGAGGCCCTTACAATGAGCAGTTCTTC. As protein: CASSADRGPYNEQFF.

The chain uses TRBV4-1 and TRBJ1-5; possible D gene TRBD1, 5 bases. The germline CDR1 and CDR2 sequences are MGHRA and YSYEKL. The CDR3 covers 14 residues. The germline V and J ends were trimmed by 1 base and 7 bases, with 11 bases remaining between them. The CDR3 coding sequence is TGCGCCAGCAGCCAAGTCCAAGGGGCCCAGCCCCAGCATTTT. Its protein product is CASSQVQGAQPQHF.

V and J are TRBV30 and TRBJ1-5, with unresolved D. Trimming took off 0 bases at V and 0 bases at J, with 12 bases between the two ends. Germline V gene lookup returns CDR1 GTSNPN and CDR2 SVGIG (reference sequence). This CDR3 has 16 residues. DNA for the CDR3: TGTGCCTGGAGTGTACGTCATGGGAGTAGCAATCAGCCCCAGCATTTT. It is translated as CAWSVRHGSSNQPQHF. Using reference TRBV30 and TRBJ1-5 for the parts outside the CDR3, the full variable domain is SQTIHQWPATLVQPVGSPLSLECTVEGTSNPNLYWYRQAAGRGLQLLFYSVGIGQISSEVPQNLSASRPQDRQFILSSKKLLLSDSGFYLCAWSVRHGSSNQPQHFGDGTRLSIL.

The chain links TRBV9 to TRBJ2-2; 10 bases fit TRBD2. Germline lookup yields CDR1 SGDLS and CDR2 YYNGEE. This CDR3 has 15 amino acids. V lost 4 bases to trimming and J lost 4 bases; unmatched junction nucleotides: 4. The DNA of the CDR3 is TGTGCCAGCAGCCTAGCGGGGGAGGGCACCGGGGAGCTGTTTTTT. Its translation is CASSLAGEGTGELFF.

This clone was counted a single time. The CDR3 DNA reads TGCGCCAGCAGCCAAAATCGTGGGGAGGCCAATTCACCCCTCCACTTT. Translation: CASSQNRGEANSPLHF. The V gene is TRBV4-1, the J gene TRBJ1-6; D gene uncertain. V was pared by 2 bases and J by 7 bases, with 15 bases between. CDR3 length: 16 residues. Looked up from germline, CDR1 is MGHRA and CDR2 is YSYEKL.

The genes are TRBV5-6 and TRBJ2-5; maybe TRBD2 (6 bases). Trimming took off 0 bases at V and 6 bases at J, with 18 bases between the two ends. From germline, CDR1 is SGHDT and CDR2 YYEEEE. This CDR3 contains 16 residues. CDR3 region: CASSLVWRRVEKTQYF. CDR3 bases: TGTGCCAGCAGCTTGGTTTGGCGGAGGGTAGAAAAGACCCAGTACTTC. Full variable domain (outside the CDR3, taken from reference TRBV5-6 and TRBJ2-5): DAGVTQSPTHLIKTRGQQVTLRCSPKSGHDTVSWYQQALGQGPQFIFQYYEEEERQRGNFPDRFSGHQFPNYSSELNVNALLLGDSALYLCASSLVWRRVEKTQYFGPGTRLLVL.

V is TRBV5-1 and J is TRBJ2-7; D not certain. The CDR3 totals 13 residues. Deletions cut 3 bases from V and 2 bases from J, with 9 bases between. Germline V gives CDR1 SGHRS, CDR2 YFSETQ. The CDR3, as DNA: TGCGCCAGCAGCTGGGCAAGTCCCTACGAGCAGTACTTC. Translation gives CASSWASPYEQYF.

J is TRBJ2-7 and V is TRBV18, with a possible D match to TRBD2 (5 bases). The length of the CDR3 is 15 residues. Germline lookup yields CDR1 KGHSH and CDR2 LQKENI. V gave up 3 bases and J gave up 2 bases, with 14 bases separating them. The CDR3 DNA follows: TGTGCCAGCTCACCCCGCGGAGGTGGGGCCTACGAGCAGTACTTC. Its translation is CASSPRGGGAYEQYF.

The chain employs TRBV27 and TRBJ1-5, with 8 positions matching TRBD1. The CDR3 spans 18 residues. The V gene end was trimmed by 4 bases and the J gene end by 2 bases; junction bases not matched to a gene: 13. Germline V gene data show CDR1 as MNHEY and CDR2 as SMNVEV (reference sequence). CDR3 amino acids: CASSSVGQGQVGNQPQHF. In nucleotides, the CDR3 is TGTGCCAGCAGTTCGGTAGGGCAGGGACAGGTCGGCAATCAGCCCCAGCATTTT.

This chain connects TRBV2 to TRBJ1-3; D remains ambiguous. Germline V gene sequence: CDR1 SNHLY, CDR2 FYNNEI. Trimming took off 4 bases at V and 4 bases at J, with 11 bases between the two ends. The CDR3 has 14 amino acids. The CDR3 reads CASSVPSVGNTIYF. The CDR3 nucleotides are TGTGCCAGCAGTGTCCCCTCAGTAGGAAACACCATATATTTT.

This clone has only one observation. The chain couples TRBV19 to TRBJ2-3; TRBD2 aligns across 7 bases. There are 17 residues in the CDR3. The germline gives CDR1 LNHDA, CDR2 SQIVND (reference sequence). The V segment lost 4 bases and the J segment 0 bases; nucleotides outside the gene matches: 10. The CDR3 region has the DNA TGTGCCAGTAGTACCCCCCGGGAGCGGGGTAGCACAGATACGCAGTATTTT. It encodes CASSTPRERGSTDTQYF. Together with reference TRBV19 and TRBJ2-3, the CDR3 gives the full variable domain: DGGITQSPKYLFRKEGQNVTLSCEQNLNHDAMYWYRQDPGQGLRLIYYSQIVNDFQKGDIAEGYSVSREKKESFPLTVTSAQKNPTAFYLCASSTPRERGSTDTQYFGPGTRLTVL.

The chain joins TRBV6-5 to TRBJ1-1; D is uncertain. The CDR3 runs to 14 residues. The V end was cut by 7 bases, the J end by 0 bases, with 12 bases between. The germline V gene encodes CDR1 MNHEY and CDR2 SVGAGI. CDR3 sequence: CASIPMTLNTEAFF. The DNA for the CDR3 is TGTGCCAGCATCCCCATGACACTGAACACTGAAGCTTTCTTT.

The CDR3 is CASSLGQNSPLHF. CDR3 in DNA: TGTGCCAGCAGTCTCGGACAGAATTCACCCCTCCACTTT. J is TRBJ1-6 and V is TRBV6-5; the D gene is possibly TRBD1 (6 bases). Germline V gene sequence: CDR1 MNHEY, CDR2 SVGAGI. This CDR3 has 13 residues. The germline V and J ends were trimmed by 5 bases and 7 bases, with 9 bases remaining between them.

J is TRBJ1-2 and V is TRBV4-1, with a tentative D call TRBD1 (5 bases). Trimming stripped 0 bases from V and 4 bases from J, with 9 bases between. The CDR3 contains 14 residues. Germline V gene lookup returns CDR1 MGHRA and CDR2 YSYEKL. CDR3 loop: CASSQETVLYGYTF. The DNA of the CDR3 is TGCGCCAGCAGCCAAGAGACAGTCCTCTATGGCTACACCTTC.